This T cell receptor beta chain was sequenced in a study of liver allograft versus peripheral blood T cells. Study at large: Within transplanted livers, the T cell receptor repertoires were examined and compared against the repertoires present in the peripheral blood of liver transplant recipients.

TCRdb fed the reads into MiXCR, producing one record per CDR3 protein. The repertoire has thousands of distinct CDR3 sequences, less than 20% of them found once; the top ten carry roughly 61%. This receptor was obtained from a human patient who had a liver transplant. Part of the T cells may come from the graft donor.

As DNA, the CDR3 is TGTGCCTGTATCGGGGAGAACTATGGCTACACCTTC. Translated: CACIGENYGYTF. The gene calls are TRBV19 and TRBJ1-2; D not resolved. V lost 11 bases, J lost 2 bases, and 12 bases lay in between. The germline V gene encodes CDR1 LNHDA and CDR2 SQIVND (reference sequence). The CDR3 totals 12 residues.